This T cell receptor beta chain stems from a study of blood T cell repertoires in COVID-19 (dated by TCRdb to about 2020). About the investigation overall: Collaborator samples came from the United States, Italy and Spain and covered acute and convalescent phases of COVID-19. Samples were obtained from the ongoing ImmuneRACE study (first 160 participants) and from about 1,300 subjects provided by 6 global collaborators. Where available, HLA class I and class II types were obtained from metadata supplied by the sample provider rather than from assay-based typing. The material from the prospective study consisted of cDNA or gDNA derived from T cells, B-cell-depleted T cells, or PBMCs. The repertoires were made available in a free public database intended to serve as a resource for research on the immune response to SARS-CoV-2. The sample metadata nearly always contained a de-identified subject ID, COVID-19 status, age in years and sex. The dataset comprised deeply sampled blood TCRbeta repertoires from subjects exposed to, actively infected with, or recovered from COVID-19. Overall study results and their limits: The amount of clinical and demographic metadata varied by source and participant and was provided uncurated.

For CDR1 and CDR2, the germline V gene (reference sequence) lists LGHDT and YNNKEL. The CDR3, cysteine through phenylalanine, is 13 amino acids long. The only DNA kept is the CDR3, 39 bases in frame from the first base. V loses 3 bases, J loses 1 base, and the germline ends lie 5 bases apart. Whole blood was collected in K2EDTA tubes by collaborating institutions according to the institutions' own protocols. Collaborator samples were shipped for TCRbeta analysis as frozen whole blood, isolated PBMCs, or DNA extracted from either sample type. The immunoSEQ Assay, a bias-controlled multiplex PCR, was used to amplify TCRbeta CDR3 regions from genomic DNA. The authors' pipeline ran thus. Within the assay, amplification of reference gene primers was used to estimate how many nucleated cells each sample contained. To quantify the absolute abundance of each unique TCRbeta CDR3 rearrangement, sequence reads were collapsed and filtered. For each sample, productive Simpson clonality was calculated as the square root of Simpson's diversity index across productive rearrangements. TCRdb provides this immuneACCESS table in a form limited to in-frame rearrangements. Some clones are lacking; in checked studies, under half of them reflect an unresolved V gene, and why the rest are absent is not known. That table supplies the V and J calls and clone size; D and trimming were determined from the DNA. In this sample the table shows 35,000 to 45,000 clones, over 75% of which occur a single time. The top ten constitute 2.4% of the sample.

To note about this clone: The antigen this receptor binds is unknown. No per-base quality is available; no much larger clone lies one base away.

The receptor comes from a human donor in a cohort sampled during active COVID-19. Material: peripheral blood. Recombination connected TRBV3-1 (or the pseudogene TRBV3-2) to TRBJ2-3, with the D gene too uncertain to name. The CDR3 reads CASSQGGTDTQYF. The DNA sequence follows: TGTGCCAGCAGCCAGGGCGGCACAGATACGCAGTATTTT.